This entry is about one T cell receptor beta chain. This clonotype was observed a few times. No cognate antigen has been identified for it. Base qualities are missing; no much larger clone stands one base away. Receptor libraries were prepared by PCR. DNA from cultured CD4+ T cells was subjected to TCR sequencing with the Oncomine TCR Beta short-read assay at the Johns Hopkins FTIC core. The QIAamp micro DNA kit was used to extract genomic DNA from the cultured CD4+ T cells. Oncomine TCR Beta libraries made from cultured CD4+ T cells were pooled using unique dual indexes and sequenced on an Illumina iSeq 100. The authors' pipeline ran thus. Non-productive sequences were removed, and CDR3s not starting with C, not ending with F or W, or shorter than 7 amino acids were discarded. Antigen-specific clonotypes were identified using the MANAFEST web application through comparison of peptide-stimulated wells with reference and other culture wells. An FDR below 0.05, an odds ratio above 5, and a productive frequency above 0.1% in at least two of three replicate wells were required for clones to be considered positive. Clonotypes that were significantly expanded in both SARS-CoV-2 spike wells and at least one common cold coronavirus spike condition were defined as cross-reactive. CDR3 homology was assessed with Levenshtein distances (stringdist) and unrooted phylogenetic trees (ape) in R version 3.6.1. TCRdb's own reprocessing of the public reads used fastp at Q25 and MiXCR and kept productive beta chains. When rows share a CDR3 protein, they turn into one entry using the most common DNA and genes. TCRdb assigned the V and J calls; the authors' analysis was not used. This sample is represented by under 25,000 distinct CDR3 sequences; roughly 40% of them were singletons. The top ten clones comprise around 8.5% of the sample.

The data stem from a study of vaccination and CD4 T cells after COVID-19 (dated by TCRdb to between 2021 and 2024). About the investigation overall: SARS-CoV-2 positivity had been established in the convalescent patients by nasal swab PCR, and mild disease was recorded in eight to ten of these patients and severe disease in one. Six males and four females were included in the convalescent cohort, with two Hispanic individuals, seven Caucasians, two Asians and one multiracial person represented. Participants got two doses of the Pfizer-BioNTech BNT162b2 vaccine (n=8) or two doses of the Moderna mRNA-1273 vaccine (n=2). Post-COVID blood samples were collected from convalescent patients a median of roughly 100 days after diagnosis, with a range of about 30 to 170 days. Post-vaccine blood samples were collected a median of about 66 days after the second vaccine dose, ranging from about 14 to 241 days. Culture stimuli were overlapping spike peptide pools from SARS-CoV-2 and from the common cold coronaviruses HCoV-NL63, HCoV-OC43 and HCoV-229E. As controls, cultures received a CEFX viral epitope pool (the positive control), an HIV-1 Nef peptide pool (the negative control), or no peptide at all. In roughly 10 COVID-19 convalescent patients and a handful of infection-naive healthy vaccine recipients, the spike-specific CD4+ TCR repertoire before mRNA vaccination was compared with the repertoire after mRNA vaccination.

Broader findings and caveats from the paper: The study included relatively few convalescent patients and did not analyze early timepoints after natural infection. Nearly all vaccine-specific clones in convalescent patients (304 of 307) were mono-reactive for SARS-CoV-2 spike rather than cross-reactive with common cold coronaviruses. In convalescent patients, a median 86.3% of post-vaccine SARS-CoV-2-reactive clones were detected only after vaccination, and vaccine-specific priming was suggested by this finding. An increase in the median number of SARS-CoV-2-reactive clonotypes from approximately 20 after infection to approximately 41 after vaccination was observed, but the change was not found to be significant.

The label giving this sample's treatment or condition can be read as: approximately 11-day PBMC culture with coronavirus spike peptide pools or control peptides (ViraFEST assay). The study used the ViraFEST assay, which expanded antigen-specific T cells with peptide pools and then identified expanded clonotypes by TCR sequencing. The convalescent patients' positive SARS-CoV-2 PCR tests fell between March and December 2020, which was before the Alpha, Beta and Delta variants emerged in the United States. Each well held under 2.5 million PBMCs cultured in IMDM containing roughly 5% human AB serum and around 10 IU/ml IL-2, with roughly 9.2 ug/ml peptide pools added. Half of the culture medium was replaced with fresh IL-2-containing medium on days 3 and 7. Once the cells had been in culture for about 10 days, the EasySep CD4+ T cell isolation kit was used to isolate CD4+ T cells by negative selection. PBMCs were separated from whole blood using Ficoll-Paque Plus gradient centrifugation and then either used fresh or cryopreserved at -140C. In general, triplicate wells were set up for every culture condition.

This TCR derives from a human donor who had recovered from COVID-19. Specimen: CD4+ T cells from blood, cultured in vitro, collected after SARS-CoV-2 vaccination.

The DNA reads as follows: TGTGCCAGCAGCTTAAGGGCTCAAGAGACCCAGTACTTC. The encoded protein is CASSLRAQETQYF. The chain employs TRBV11-1 and TRBJ2-5, with the D gene not clear enough to name. The CDR3 starts with the cysteine, ends with the phenylalanine, and has 13 residues. Only CDR3 DNA remains: 39 bases, in frame from the first base. V is cut by 2 bases and J by 2 bases, and the space between the germline ends is 6 bases. Via the germline V gene (reference sequence), CDR1 is SGHAT and CDR2 FQDESV.